These 26 T cell receptor beta chains came from one sample sequenced in a study of Graves' ophthalmopathy and Graves' hyperthyroidism. CDR3 regions of TCR beta were amplified from RNA transcripts. Scientists carried out first-round RT-PCR using HTBI primers and then a second-round multiplex PCR. TCRdb re-analysed the multiplex PCR reads in MiXCR, keeping a single row per CDR3 protein. Of 150,000 to 200,000 distinct CDR3 sequences in the sample, over 35% were seen once. Specimen: peripheral blood. The receptor set was obtained from a woman between 35 and 50 years old with Graves' ophthalmopathy.

The chain couples TRBV29-1 to TRBJ2-7, with a possible D match to TRBD2 (5 bases). V was trimmed by 1 base and J by 3 bases, leaving 10 bases between them. Germline CDR1 is SQVTM and CDR2 is ANQGSEA. The CDR3 runs to 13 residues. The CDR3 is CSVEVSSSYEQYF. The CDR3 DNA reads TGCAGCGTTGAAGTTTCTAGCAGCTACGAGCAGTACTTC.

This sequence joins TRBV12-3 or TRBV12-4 and TRBJ1-2, with D tentatively TRBD1 (5 bases). V lost 3 bases, J lost 8 bases, and 10 bases lay in between. CDR3 size: 12 residues. As DNA, the CDR3 is TGTGCCAGCAGTTTGGGGGGTCGGGGCTACACCTTC. Amino acid sequence: CASSLGGRGYTF.

The V call is TRBV11-2, the J call TRBJ1-5, with D tentatively TRBD1 (6 bases). Germline values: CDR1 SGHAT, CDR2 FQNNGV. The CDR3 has 17 amino acids. Trimming left V 1 base short and J 1 base short, with 14 bases between. DNA for the CDR3: TGTGCCAGCAGCTTAGTGTCGGCAGGGGAGAGCAATCAGCCCCAGCATTTT. Protein: CASSLVSAGESNQPQHF.

This chain connects TRBV6-5 to TRBJ1-1; the D is unclear. Trimming stripped 2 bases from V and 4 bases from J, with 17 bases between. The CDR3 contains 16 residues. Germline CDR1 and CDR2: MNHEY and SVGAGI. The CDR3: CASSYGRGDGSTEAFF. The CDR3 DNA reads TGTGCCAGCAGTTACGGGCGGGGTGATGGGTCCACTGAAGCTTTCTTT.

This chain connects TRBV30 to TRBJ2-5, with D possibly matching TRBD2 (6 bases). Germline values: CDR1 GTSNPN, CDR2 SVGIG (reference sequence). Trimming took 3 bases from V and 5 from J, leaving 16 bases between them. The CDR3 covers 14 residues. The CDR3 here is CAWRARAGRETQYF. CDR3 bases: TGTGCCTGGAGGGCTAGGGCGGGACGGGAGACCCAGTACTTC.

This clonotype occurred many times. This chain links TRBV27 with TRBJ1-2; possibly TRBD1 for D (6 bases). CDR1 is MNHEY and CDR2 is SMNVEV in the germline V gene (reference sequence). The V end lost 5 bases, the J end lost 6 bases, and 16 bases lay between the germline ends. The CDR3 totals 14 residues. Here the CDR3 DNA reads TGTGCCAGCAGTACCCGGGGGCGAGAGGATGGCTACACCTTC. Its protein product is CASSTRGREDGYTF.

This chain uses TRBV6-2 or TRBV6-3 with TRBJ2-2, with D unresolved. Looked up from germline, CDR1 is MNHEY and CDR2 is SVGEGT. V shed 3 bases and J shed 7 bases, with 9 bases lying between them. The length of the CDR3 is 13 residues. CDR3 region: CASSYPRLGELFF. The CDR3 DNA follows: TGTGCCAGCAGTTATCCGCGACTCGGGGAGCTGTTTTTT.

In this sample, this clonotype turned up many times. The V gene is TRBV30, the J gene TRBJ2-7; TRBD2 might be the D (5 bases). The CDR3 is made up of 14 amino acids. CDR1 is GTSNPN and CDR2 is SVGIG in the germline V gene (reference sequence). Trimming removed 1 base from V and 3 bases from J, with 13 bases in between. The CDR3 region is CAWSAEGPSYEQYF. The CDR3 nucleotides read TGTGCCTGGAGTGCAGAGGGCCCCAGCTACGAGCAGTACTTC.

Many counts were recorded for this clonotype. The V gene is TRBV12-3 or TRBV12-4, the J gene TRBJ1-1; D is possibly TRBD1 (6 bases). The V end lost 6 bases, the J end lost 4 bases, and 18 bases lay between the germline ends. The CDR3 spans 15 residues. CDR3 residues: CASSIRGGAITEAFF. The DNA for the CDR3 is TGTGCCAGCAGCATTCGGGGGGGGGCAATCACTGAAGCTTTCTTT.

There are a few counts of this clonotype. The rearrangement links TRBV6-2 or TRBV6-3 to TRBJ1-1, with D maybe TRBD1 (5 bases). This CDR3 is built from 12 residues. The V and J ends lost 7 bases and 5 bases respectively, with 11 bases between them. CDR1 is MNHEY and CDR2 is SVGEGT in the germline V gene. CDR3 DNA: TGTGCCAGCAATGATTGGGGGACTGAAGCTTTCTTT. It translates to CASNDWGTEAFF.

This clonotype has ten or more counts. The chain has TRBV7-9 and TRBJ1-1, with a possible D match to TRBD1 (5 bases). The CDR3 is made up of 14 amino acids. The V and J ends lost 2 bases and 2 bases respectively, with 9 bases between them. The germline CDR1 and CDR2 sequences are SEHNR and FQNEAQ (reference sequence). CDR3 nucleotides: TGTGCCAGCAGCTTACGACAGATCAACACTGAAGCTTTCTTT. Amino acid sequence: CASSLRQINTEAFF.

V gene TRBV7-3 combines with J gene TRBJ1-1; D is undetermined. Germline lookup yields CDR1 SGHTA and CDR2 FQGTGA. The CDR3 sequence is 13 residues long. The V and J ends lost 6 bases and 12 bases respectively, with 20 bases between them. The CDR3 DNA is TGTGCCAGCAGTTTTGAAGCAGCGGGTACGTCTTTCTTT. Translating gives CASSFEAAGTSFF.

The V and J genes are TRBV12-3 or TRBV12-4 and TRBJ1-1; D is possibly TRBD1 (5 bases). V lost 5 bases, J lost 5 bases, and 12 bases lay in between. The length of the CDR3 is 13 residues. The CDR3 DNA reads as TGTGCCAGCAGTCGGGAGGAGGGGACTGAAGCTTTCTTT. Translation: CASSREEGTEAFF.

There are many counts of this clonotype. The chain is built from TRBV25-1 and TRBJ1-1, with a possible D match to TRBD1 (5 bases). Trimming took off 1 base at V and 0 bases at J, with 12 bases between the two ends. Germline loops: CDR1 MGHDK, CDR2 SYGVNS. The CDR3 has 16 residues. The CDR3 reads CASSELGTGMNTEAFF. The CDR3 coding sequence is TGTGCCAGCAGTGAATTGGGGACGGGGATGAACACTGAAGCTTTCTTT.

This clonotype was counted ten times or more. The gene calls are TRBV7-6 and TRBJ2-7; 7 nucleotides align to TRBD2. The CDR3 extends over 12 amino acids. Germline-derived CDR1 and CDR2 are SGHVS and FNYEAQ. Trimming took 5 bases from V and 5 from J; bases not matched to a gene: 3. In nucleotides, the CDR3 is TGTGCCAGCAGCGGTCGGGGGGACGAGCAGTACTTC. Amino acid sequence: CASSGRGDEQYF.

This clonotype was seen ten or more times. This chain links TRBV13 with TRBJ2-7; TRBD1 agrees at 7 bases. CDR1 PRHDT and CDR2 FYEKMQ come from the germline V gene (reference sequence). This CDR3 is 18 amino acids long. With V trimmed by 2 bases and J by 0 bases, 13 bases remained unmatched. CDR3 sequence reads: CASSLPASTGKVSYEQYF. CDR3 bases: TGTGCCAGCAGCTTACCCGCCTCGACAGGGAAGGTCTCCTACGAGCAGTACTTC.

In this sample, this clonotype turned up many times. A clone one base away is much larger, so this may be a read error. The chain employs TRBV27 and TRBJ1-1, with D perhaps matching TRBD1 (6 bases). The germline V gene has CDR1 MNHEY and CDR2 SMNVEV (reference sequence). The CDR3 is 15 residues long. CDR3 sequence (DNA): TGTGCCAGCGGGACATACCAGGTCCCCAACACTGAAGCTCTCTTT. Translating gives CASGTYQVPNTEALF.

V is TRBV5-1 and J is TRBJ1-1; D is unresolved. CDR1 and CDR2 from the germline V gene are SGHRS and YFSETQ. Trimming stripped 5 bases from V and 4 bases from J, with 15 bases between. This CDR3 comprises 14 residues. CDR3 in amino acids: CASSISASSTEAFF. For the CDR3, the DNA is TGCGCCAGCAGTATCTCAGCCTCCTCCACTGAAGCTTTCTTT.

In its sample, this clonotype was seen many times. The chain couples TRBV28 to TRBJ2-6, with TRBD2 as a possible D gene (5 bases). The CDR3 is 17 residues long. The germline V gene encodes CDR1 MDHEN and CDR2 SYDVKM. V shed 3 bases and J shed 1 base, with 13 bases lying between them. Written as DNA, the CDR3 is TGTGCCAGCAGTTTTAATGTGGGAGCTTCTGGGGCCAACGTCCTGACTTTC. This translates into CASSFNVGASGANVLTF.

CDR3 sequence reads: CAISRGSSGSVGETQYF. CDR3 nucleotide sequence: TGTGCCATCAGTAGAGGATCTAGCGGGAGTGTAGGGGAGACCCAGTACTTC. The chain employs TRBV10-3 and TRBJ2-5; 10 bases fit TRBD2. Germline CDR1 is ENHRY and CDR2 is SYGVKD. Unmatched junction bases numbered 14, after V lost 5 bases and J lost 5 bases. The CDR3 totals 17 residues.

This clonotype was detected ten times or more. V usage is TRBV20-1 and J usage is TRBJ1-6; a weak D match, TRBD1 (5 bases). Trimming shortened V by 0 bases and J by 9 bases, and 18 bases separated the two germline ends. The CDR3 spans 16 residues. Looked up from germline, CDR1 is DFQATT and CDR2 is SNEGSKA (reference sequence). The CDR3 loop reads CSARDSGGGALSPLHF. CDR3 in DNA: TGCAGTGCTAGAGATTCCGGCGGAGGGGCTCTTTCACCCCTCCACTTT.

The genes are TRBV27 and TRBJ1-2, with D possibly TRBD1 on 5 matching bases. The CDR3 extends over 13 amino acids. Trimming took off 2 bases at V and 8 bases at J, with 12 bases between the two ends. Germline V CDR1 and CDR2: MNHEY, SMNVEV (reference sequence). CDR3: CASSLRGSRGYTF. The CDR3 DNA sequence: TGTGCCAGCAGTTTAAGGGGAAGCAGAGGCTACACCTTC.

This clonotype was recorded many times. The CDR3 loop reads CASSSGTVSYEQYF. CDR3 sequence (DNA): TGTGCCAGCAGCTCCGGGACCGTCTCCTACGAGCAGTACTTC. The chain has TRBV28 and TRBJ2-7; tentatively, D is TRBD1 or TRBD2 (5 bases each). V was trimmed by 6 bases and J by 0 bases, leaving 12 bases between them. CDR3 length: 14 amino acids. Germline V CDR1 and CDR2: MDHEN, SYDVKM.

This clonotype was seen at least ten times. This rearrangement joins TRBV12-3 or TRBV12-4 to TRBJ1-2, with no clear D. This CDR3 is 15 amino acids long. Trimming took 4 bases from V and 8 from J, leaving 20 bases between them. The CDR3 region is CASSSPGALAQGYTF. The DNA of the CDR3 is TGTGCCAGCAGTTCACCAGGAGCCTTGGCACAGGGCTACACCTTC.

J is TRBJ1-5 and V is TRBV7-2; unclear D gene. CDR1 SGHTA and CDR2 FQGNSA come from the germline V gene. This CDR3 has 14 amino acids. V dropped 5 bases and J dropped 6 bases, with 14 bases sitting between them. CDR3 in DNA: TGTGCCAGCAGCGCATGGGAGGTTAGTCAGCCCCAGCATTTT. Encoded protein: CASSAWEVSQPQHF. Looking up the rest from reference TRBV7-2 and TRBJ1-5 gives the full variable domain: GAGVSQSPSNKVTEKGKDVELRCDPISGHTALYWYRQSLGQGLEFLIYFQGNSAPDKSGLPSDRFSAERTGGSVSTLTIQRTQQEDSAVYLCASSAWEVSQPQHFGDGTRLSIL.

The rearrangement joins TRBV2 to TRBJ2-7, with 12 bases fitting TRBD2. The length of the CDR3 is 17 residues. Losses at the gene ends were 6 bases for V and 3 bases for J; bases not matched to a gene: 12. Per germline, CDR1 SNHLY and CDR2 FYNNEI. CDR3 amino acids: CASSSVQGLAGIYEQYF. DNA of the CDR3: TGTGCCAGCAGCTCAGTTCAAGGACTAGCGGGAATCTACGAGCAGTACTTC.